The clone carrying this T cell receptor (beta chain) appeared a few times. The record originates from a study of OX40 agonist ivuxolimab in advanced cancers. Study background: The dose of intravenous ivuxolimab that patients received every 2 weeks ranged from 0.01 to 10 mg/kg.

Clones were read by immunoSEQ multiplex PCR, and TCRdb kept only the in-frame ones, dropping some. The data contain fewer than 90,000 clones, approximately 90% of them singletons. This CDR3 has 13 residues. CDR1 and CDR2 from the germline V gene are MNHNY and SVGAGI (reference sequence). Trimming shortened V by 6 bases and J by 3 bases, and 9 bases separated the two germline ends. Sequenced here: CD4+ or CD8+ T cells sorted from blood, sampled in a trial of the OX40 agonist ivuxolimab. V is TRBV6-6 and J is TRBJ1-5, with D maybe TRBD1 (5 bases). This receptor was identified in an adult with an advanced solid tumor such as melanoma, head and neck, liver or kidney cancer. The CDR3 is CASRTAFNQPQHF. Here the CDR3 DNA reads TGTGCCAGCAGGACAGCTTTCAATCAGCCCCAGCATTTT.